The next 32 T cell receptor beta chains were all read from a single sample in a study of blood T cell repertoires in COVID-19. Measured with immunoSEQ multiplex PCR; TCRdb has only the in-frame clones, and not every one. This table holds approximately 70,000 clones, more than 85% found once. Sequenced: peripheral blood. The source is a woman in her fifties or sixties with active COVID-19.

CDR3 nucleotide sequence: TGTGCCAGCAGCCAAGATGCTAGCGGGTTCACCGGGGAGCTGTTTTTT. It yields the protein CASSQDASGFTGELFF. The rearrangement joins TRBV4-2 to TRBJ2-2; 8 nucleotides agree with TRBD2. Germline loops: CDR1 LGHNA, CDR2 YNFKEQ. The CDR3 runs to 16 residues. The V and J ends lost 0 bases and 4 bases, in that order; junction bases with no gene match: 4.

The V and J genes are TRBV2 and TRBJ2-1; 10 bases are shared with TRBD2. The CDR3 is 15 residues long. Germline CDR1 is SNHLY and CDR2 is FYNNEI. Trimming cost V 6 bases and J 10 bases; bases outside gene matches: 12. CDR3 region: CASSPTSGNRFEQFF. The CDR3 nucleotides are TGTGCCAGCAGCCCTACTAGCGGGAATAGGTTCGAGCAGTTCTTC.

The chain is built from TRBV6-5 and TRBJ1-2, with D possibly TRBD1 on 5 matching bases. The CDR3 spans 13 residues. V lost 2 bases and J lost 6, with 10 bases in between. Germline V gene data show CDR1 as MNHEY and CDR2 as SVGAGI. The CDR3 spells CASSYGQGNGYTF. The CDR3 bases are TGTGCCAGCAGTTACGGGCAGGGTAATGGCTACACCTTC.

The chain is built from TRBV6-1 and TRBJ2-7; weak D call: TRBD1 (5 bases). The CDR3 extends over 14 amino acids. Germline-derived CDR1 and CDR2 are MNHNS and SASEGT. Trimming removed 3 bases at V and 4 bases at J, with 13 bases between. DNA of the CDR3: TGTGCCAGCAGTGACAACAGGTCCCCTTACGAGCAGTACTTC. Its protein product is CASSDNRSPYEQYF.

This chain links TRBV29-1 with TRBJ2-7, with 11 bases lining up with TRBD1. Germline V CDR1 and CDR2: SQVTM, ANQGSEA. This CDR3 comprises 14 residues. J gave up 3 bases and V 6 bases, and 7 bases lay outside the gene matches. The CDR3 bases are TGCAGCGTAGACTCCGGGACAGGGGGCTACGAGCAGTACTTC. Protein: CSVDSGTGGYEQYF.

The chain recombines TRBV6-6 with TRBJ1-2; the D gene is possibly TRBD1 (6 bases). The CDR3 totals 13 residues. The germline CDR1 and CDR2 sequences are MNHNY and SVGAGI (reference sequence). Trimming left V 5 bases short and J 8 bases short, with 15 bases between. The CDR3 region has the DNA TGTGCCAGCAGTGCCCGGGACAAATCCGGCTACACCTTC. As protein: CASSARDKSGYTF.

The chain is built from TRBV28 and TRBJ1-2; 7 bases map to TRBD1. Per germline, CDR1 MDHEN and CDR2 SYDVKM. This CDR3 comprises 15 residues. J gave up 4 bases and V 2 bases, and 7 bases lay outside the gene matches. The CDR3 loop is CASSLPGTDSYGYTF. The DNA of the CDR3 is TGTGCCAGCAGTTTACCAGGGACAGACAGCTATGGCTACACCTTC.

V and J are TRBV6-5 and TRBJ2-7; TRBD1 agrees at 10 bases. Germline lookup yields CDR1 MNHEY and CDR2 SVGAGI. Germline trimming cut 6 bases from V and 5 bases from J; bases unmatched to any gene: 10. This CDR3 is built from 15 residues. The CDR3 bases are TGTGCCAGCAGCAAACCGACAGGGGGCATAGACGAGCAGTACTTC. It codes for CASSKPTGGIDEQYF.

The chain couples TRBV5-1 to TRBJ2-3; 8 bases fit TRBD1. The V and J ends lost 4 bases and 1 base, in that order; junction bases with no gene match: 8. CDR1 is SGHRS and CDR2 is YFSETQ in the germline V gene. The CDR3 is made up of 16 amino acids. The CDR3 reads CASSLYPGQGTDTQYF. Here the CDR3 DNA reads TGCGCCAGCAGCCTTTATCCGGGACAGGGCACAGATACGCAGTATTTT.

V is TRBV28 and J is TRBJ1-4, with 9 bases aligning to TRBD1. CDR3 length equals 16 residues. CDR1 and CDR2 (germline): MDHEN, SYDVKM. Losses at the gene ends were 6 bases for V and 11 bases for J; bases not matched to a gene: 16. CDR3 sequence (DNA): TGTGCCAGCAGCTCTCCTACAGGGGGCGCGTTGTGGAAACTGTTTTTT. It codes for CASSSPTGGALWKLFF.

A note on this clone: Other DNA sequences in the same sample also yield this CDR3. The J gene is TRBJ1-1, the V gene TRBV28; unclear D gene. The CDR3 length is 14 residues. Trimming cost V 6 bases and J 1 base, with 12 bases left between them. The germline V gene has CDR1 MDHEN and CDR2 SYDVKM. CDR3 bases: TGTGCCAGCAGCCCCCCTCACTGGAACACTGAAGCTTTCTTT. It codes for CASSPPHWNTEAFF. The full variable domain, in which reference TRBV28 and TRBJ1-1 provide the parts outside the CDR3, is DVKVTQSSRYLVKRTGEKVFLECVQDMDHENMFWYRQDPGLGLRLIYFSYDVKMKEKGDIPEGYSVSREKKERFSLILESASTNQTSMYLCASSPPHWNTEAFFGQGTRLTVV.

This clone has a single count. The rearrangement joins TRBV18 to TRBJ2-7, with D possibly being TRBD1 (5 bases). The CDR3 totals 14 residues. Germline V CDR1 and CDR2: KGHSH, LQKENI. V lost 0 bases and J lost 3, with 9 bases in between. In DNA, the CDR3 is TGTGCCAGCTCACCACCGGCAGGGCTCTACGAGCAGTACTTC. Its protein is CASSPPAGLYEQYF.

V usage is TRBV19 and J usage is TRBJ2-2; D is ambiguous. CDR3 length: 15 amino acids. Germline CDR1 LNHDA, CDR2 SQIVND (reference sequence). V was shortened by 3 bases and J by 3 bases, with 11 bases between the two germline ends. CDR3 loop: CASSIGQQDTGELFF. The CDR3 coding sequence is TGTGCCAGTAGTATTGGGCAGCAAGACACCGGGGAGCTGTTTTTT.

The chain employs TRBV5-1 and TRBJ2-3; 13 nucleotides match TRBD2. The CDR3 covers 15 residues. V lost 1 base to trimming and J lost 5 bases; unmatched junction nucleotides: 1. The germline gives CDR1 SGHRS, CDR2 YFSETQ. The CDR3 loop reads CASSLTSGRGDTQYF. Here the CDR3 DNA reads TGCGCCAGCAGCTTGACTAGCGGGAGGGGAGATACGCAGTATTTT.

The rearrangement joins TRBV7-8 to TRBJ2-2; 7 bases map to TRBD1. Germline CDR1 and CDR2: SGHVS and FQNEAQ. CDR3 length: 14 residues. The V gene end was trimmed by 8 bases and the J gene end by 1 base; junction bases not matched to a gene: 4. The CDR3 reads CASQGQQNTGELFF. The CDR3 nucleotides read TGTGCCAGCCAGGGACAGCAGAACACCGGGGAGCTGTTTTTT.

The gene calls are TRBV5-6 and TRBJ2-3; 13 positions agree with TRBD2. The CDR3 has 17 amino acids. Germline CDR1 SGHDT, CDR2 YYEEEE. Unmatched junction bases numbered 10, after V lost 3 bases and J lost 6 bases. The CDR3 coding sequence is TGTGCCAGCAGCTACTATGGACTAGCGGGAGTTGTTGATACGCAGTATTTT. Translating gives CASSYYGLAGVVDTQYF.

In DNA form, the CDR3 reads TGTGCCAGCAGCTTAGCCTGGGGGGATCATGAGCAGTTCTTC. It yields the protein CASSLAWGDHEQFF. This chain connects TRBV11-2 to TRBJ2-1, with TRBD2 as a possible D gene (6 bases). Germline lookup yields CDR1 SGHAT and CDR2 FQNNGV. The CDR3 contains 14 residues. Trimming stripped 1 base from V and 8 bases from J, with 12 bases between.

The chain combines TRBV11-3 with TRBJ2-5; perhaps TRBD2 as D (6 bases). The CDR3 sequence is 15 residues long. Germline V gene lookup returns CDR1 SGHNT and CDR2 YENEEA. V was cut by 4 bases and J by 5 bases, with 17 bases left in between. The CDR3 region is CASSSRGSGGETQYF. As DNA, the CDR3 is TGTGCCAGCAGCTCCCGTGGTAGTGGAGGGGAGACCCAGTACTTC.

This clone was detected a few times. The J gene is TRBJ2-7, the V gene TRBV15, with D possibly TRBD1 on 6 matching bases. Germline assignment: CDR1 LNHNV and CDR2 YYDKDF (reference sequence). The CDR3 runs to 15 residues. Deletions cut 0 bases from V and 7 bases from J, with 16 bases between. The CDR3 region has the DNA TGTGCCACCAGCAGAGACGGGACACTGGGTCAAGAGCAGTACTTC. Its protein product is CATSRDGTLGQEQYF.

The chain recombines TRBV5-1 with TRBJ2-1, with 9 bases that match TRBD2. The germline V gene encodes CDR1 SGHRS and CDR2 YFSETQ. The V and J ends lost 4 bases and 6 bases, in that order; junction bases with no gene match: 8. CDR3 length equals 15 residues. CDR3 sequence (DNA): TGCGCCAGCAGCCCCAGAGCGGGAGGTATCAATGAGCAGTTCTTC. Translating it yields CASSPRAGGINEQFF.

The V gene is TRBV18, the J gene TRBJ1-4, with 8 bases identical to TRBD1. The CDR3 contains 17 residues. Trimming took 6 bases from V and 0 from J; bases not matched to a gene: 9. Germline lookup yields CDR1 KGHSH and CDR2 LQKENI. The CDR3 coding sequence is TGTGCCAGCTCGCAACAGGGGGTCAGGTCAACTAATGAAAAACTGTTTTTT. It encodes CASSQQGVRSTNEKLFF.

This chain joins TRBV5-6 and TRBJ2-2; the D gene is possibly TRBD2 (6 bases). Germline V gene sequence: CDR1 SGHDT, CDR2 YYEEEE. Trimming shortened V by 3 bases and J by 7 bases, and 16 bases separated the two germline ends. The CDR3 length is 15 residues. CDR3 nucleotides: TGTGCCAGCAGCTCGACCGGGAGCGTTGGCGGGGAGCTGTTTTTT. Protein sequence: CASSSTGSVGGELFF. Complete variable domain (other parts from reference TRBV5-6 and TRBJ2-2): DAGVTQSPTHLIKTRGQQVTLRCSPKSGHDTVSWYQQALGQGPQFIFQYYEEEERQRGNFPDRFSGHQFPNYSSELNVNALLLGDSALYLCASSSTGSVGGELFFGEGSRLTVL.

The sample holds one count of this clone. The chain is built from TRBV3-1 (or the pseudogene TRBV3-2) and TRBJ2-4; TRBD2 is a possible D gene (5 bases). Germline V gene data show CDR1 as LGHDT and CDR2 as YNNKEL (reference sequence). Trimming removed 4 bases at V and 7 bases at J, with 17 bases between. The CDR3 runs 15 residues. As DNA, the CDR3 is TGTGCCAGCAGCCCTGGAGGACCGCCCCCTAACATTCAGTACTTC. This encodes CASSPGGPPPNIQYF.

The rearrangement joins TRBV5-1 to TRBJ2-7; 9 bases align to TRBD1. V trimming: 2 bases; J trimming: 4 bases; junction bases outside the gene matches: 4. The CDR3 is made up of 14 amino acids. CDR1 is SGHRS and CDR2 is YFSETQ in the germline V gene. The CDR3 nucleotides are TGCGCCAGCAGCTTCTCCGGGACAGGGTACGAGCAGTACTTC. It is translated as CASSFSGTGYEQYF.

The chain couples TRBV30 to TRBJ2-7; 10 nucleotides align to TRBD1. Germline CDR1 GTSNPN, CDR2 SVGIG (reference sequence). The junction had 2 bases not matched to a gene; V was cut back by 0 bases and J by 3 bases. The CDR3 consists of 14 residues. Written as DNA, the CDR3 is TGTGCCTGGAGTGTTGGACAGGGGGTCTACGAGCAGTACTTC. This sequence encodes CAWSVGQGVYEQYF. Combining the CDR3 with reference TRBV30 and TRBJ2-7 gives the whole variable domain SQTIHQWPATLVQPVGSPLSLECTVEGTSNPNLYWYRQAAGRGLQLLFYSVGIGQISSEVPQNLSASRPQDRQFILSSKKLLLSDSGFYLCAWSVGQGVYEQYFGPGTRLTVT.

The chain employs TRBV30 and TRBJ1-4, with 7 bases matching TRBD1. V was pared by 3 bases and J by 2 bases, with 9 bases of the junction left unmatched. Germline-derived CDR1 and CDR2 are GTSNPN and SVGIG (reference sequence). The CDR3 length is 16 residues. Here the CDR3 DNA reads TGTGCCTGGAGCGGTATCGGGACAGTTACTAATGAAAAACTGTTTTTT. Amino acids: CAWSGIGTVTNEKLFF.

The chain combines TRBV27 with TRBJ2-1; D not certain. The CDR3 length is 13 residues. Trimming removed 4 bases from V and 1 base from J, with 5 bases in between. Per germline, CDR1 MNHEY and CDR2 SMNVEV (reference sequence). CDR3 sequence (DNA): TGTGCCAGCAGTTCCACATCCTACAATGAGCAGTTCTTC. As protein: CASSSTSYNEQFF.

The chain joins TRBV18 to TRBJ2-3; D might be TRBD2 (6 bases). CDR1 and CDR2 from the germline V gene are KGHSH and LQKENI. The CDR3 extends over 19 amino acids. Between the trimmed V and J ends, which lost 4 bases and 3 bases, there was a span of 26 bases. The CDR3 DNA reads as TGTGCCAGCTCACGCCTCCGGGACTTCCTCCTCGAAGATACAGATACGCAGTATTTT. Amino acid sequence: CASSRLRDFLLEDTDTQYF.

The count of this clone is one. The chain couples TRBV15 to TRBJ1-4; tentative D call: TRBD1 (6 bases). Germline V gene sequence: CDR1 LNHNV, CDR2 YYDKDF (reference sequence). This CDR3 has 15 residues. V lost 0 bases and J lost 8, with 13 bases in between. CDR3 DNA: TGTGCCACCAGCAGAGAGGGGGGGCTACGGGAAAAACTGTTTTTT. The encoded protein is CATSREGGLREKLFF.

This chain uses TRBV4-2 with TRBJ2-1, with D possibly TRBD2 on 7 matching bases. The CDR3 is 14 amino acids. The V gene lost 2 bases and the J gene lost 5 bases, with 10 bases spanning the gap. Germline loops: CDR1 LGHNA, CDR2 YNFKEQ. In nucleotides, the CDR3 is TGTGCCAGCAGCCAAATGGGGGGGCACAATGAGCAGTTCTTC. Translating it yields CASSQMGGHNEQFF.

The genes are TRBV27 and TRBJ1-6; D is perhaps TRBD1 (6 bases). This CDR3 comprises 12 residues. The germline CDR1 and CDR2 sequences are MNHEY and SMNVEV (reference sequence). V was trimmed by 3 bases and J by 12 bases, leaving 9 bases between them. CDR3 sequence: CASSFVTGPLHF. DNA for the CDR3: TGTGCCAGCAGTTTCGTGACAGGACCCCTCCACTTT.

The chain uses TRBV29-1 and TRBJ1-2, with TRBD1 identical over 8 bases. The germline V gene encodes CDR1 SQVTM and CDR2 ANQGSEA. The CDR3 spans 13 residues. The ends lost 3 bases at V and 8 bases at J; junction bases unmatched: 8. The CDR3 DNA follows: TGCAGCGTTGACCTGGACAGGGCCAGCGGCTACACCTTC. It is translated as CSVDLDRASGYTF.